This entry concerns a single T cell receptor (beta chain). The data belong to a study of OX40 agonist ivuxolimab in advanced cancers. Profiling relied on immunoSEQ multiplex PCR, and the TCRdb table lists in-frame clones only, not all of them. The sample yields some 90,000 clones, approximately 90% seen once. The CDR3 totals 15 residues. The V segment lost 0 bases and the J segment 5 bases; nucleotides outside the gene matches: 7. This sequence originates from an adult with an advanced solid tumor such as melanoma, head and neck, liver or kidney cancer. The starting material was CD4+ or CD8+ T cells sorted from blood, obtained in a trial of the OX40 agonist ivuxolimab. The chain recombines TRBV5-7 with TRBJ2-7, with TRBD1 matching over 8 bases. TRBV5-7 is placed among ORFs of uncertain function. In nucleotides, the CDR3 is TGTGCCAGCAGCTTGGAAGGACAGGGTAGGGACGAGCAGTACTTC. Its translation: CASSLEGQGRDEQYF.